These 6 T cell receptor beta chains share one sample of origin, sequenced in a study of cytomegalovirus exposure and HLA in healthy donors. The study ran its PCR with 60 Vbeta and 13 Jbeta primers. The repertoire was sequenced with immunoSEQ multiplex PCR; TCRdb's copy has only in-frame clones and lacks some. The data show 80,000 to 100,000 clones, roughly 78% seen once. The sample comprised PBMCs. These receptors all come from a man aged 25 to 45 in good health and CMV-seronegative.

The rearrangement links TRBV5-1 to TRBJ2-1; TRBD1 agrees at 7 bases. Germline-derived CDR1 and CDR2 are SGHRS and YFSETQ. Germline trimming cut 1 base from V and 7 bases from J; bases unmatched to any gene: 8. CDR3 size: 15 residues. The CDR3 region has the DNA TGCGCCAGCAGCTTGTTAGCCAGGGGGAGAAATGAGCAGTTCTTC. Translating gives CASSLLARGRNEQFF.

The rearrangement uses TRBV7-9 and TRBJ2-7; 9 bases align to TRBD1. Germline values: CDR1 SEHNR, CDR2 FQNEAQ (reference sequence). This CDR3 is 15 amino acids long. The V segment lost 6 bases and the J segment 6 bases; nucleotides outside the gene matches: 12. This chain's CDR3 is CASSPPTGTGSEQYF. The CDR3 DNA reads TGTGCCAGCAGTCCCCCAACCGGGACAGGGAGCGAGCAGTACTTC.

The gene calls are TRBV7-8 and TRBJ2-2; 10 bases agree with TRBD2. The length of the CDR3 is 17 residues. CDR1 is SGHVS, CDR2 FQNEAQ, per germline. Trimming removed 1 base from V and 7 bases from J; junction bases left unmatched: 9. The CDR3 DNA reads as TGTGCCAGCAGCTTAGAGAGCGGGAGGGCCTACGGCGGGGAGCTGTTTTTT. Encoded protein: CASSLESGRAYGGELFF.

DNA for the CDR3: TGTGCCAGCAGCCAAGAAGAGGGGGGGGGAGAGACCCAGTACTTC. Amino acid sequence: CASSQEEGGGETQYF. The chain employs TRBV4-2 and TRBJ2-5; D is perhaps TRBD2 (7 bases). V lost 0 bases and J 4 bases, leaving 12 bases between the germline ends. The CDR3 loop spans 15 amino acids. CDR1 and CDR2 (germline): LGHNA, YNFKEQ.

The J gene is TRBJ1-2, the V gene TRBV30; D is ambiguous. Germline V gene sequence: CDR1 GTSNPN, CDR2 SVGIG (reference sequence). The CDR3 extends over 11 amino acids. With 2 bases removed from V and 11 bases from J, the gap between germline ends came to 12 bases. The CDR3: CAWSPSDRYTF. CDR3 in DNA: TGTGCCTGGAGTCCTAGTGACCGGTACACCTTC. The full variable domain, rest sourced from reference TRBV30 and TRBJ1-2, is SQTIHQWPATLVQPVGSPLSLECTVEGTSNPNLYWYRQAAGRGLQLLFYSVGIGQISSEVPQNLSASRPQDRQFILSSKKLLLSDSGFYLCAWSPSDRYTFGSGTRLTVV.

The chain carries TRBV27 and TRBJ2-7; 9 bases fit TRBD1. Germline loops: CDR1 MNHEY, CDR2 SMNVEV (reference sequence). This CDR3 contains 14 residues. The trim removed 6 bases at V and 4 bases at J, leaving 7 bases unmatched. The CDR3 protein is CASSRDRETYEQYF. The CDR3 bases are TGTGCCAGCAGCCGGGACAGGGAAACTTACGAGCAGTACTTC.